A few counts support the clone carrying this T cell receptor beta chain. These data come from a study of blood T cell repertoires in COVID-19. Study overall: The United States, Italy and Spain provided the acute and convalescent COVID-19 samples. In each case, the material was cDNA or gDNA derived from T cells, B-cell-depleted T cells, or PBMCs.

This CDR3 has 13 residues. Trimming shortened V by 5 bases and J by 5 bases, and 10 bases separated the two germline ends. As handled by the study authors: For nucleated cells, counts were estimated from reference gene primer amplification. The table came from immunoSEQ multiplex PCR; TCRdb's copy has only in-frame clones and leaves some out. The DNA gave D and trimming, while V, J and clone size come from that table. The table shows roughly 95,000 clones, with 75% to 95% occurring only once. The sample consisted of peripheral blood. The chain has TRBV12-3 or TRBV12-4 and TRBJ1-3; maybe TRBD1 (6 bases). This receptor was taken from a woman aged 45 to 65 in a cohort sampled during active COVID-19. CDR3 region: CASSPGQRNTIYF. As DNA, the CDR3 is TGTGCCAGCAGTCCCGGACAGCGAAACACCATATATTTT.